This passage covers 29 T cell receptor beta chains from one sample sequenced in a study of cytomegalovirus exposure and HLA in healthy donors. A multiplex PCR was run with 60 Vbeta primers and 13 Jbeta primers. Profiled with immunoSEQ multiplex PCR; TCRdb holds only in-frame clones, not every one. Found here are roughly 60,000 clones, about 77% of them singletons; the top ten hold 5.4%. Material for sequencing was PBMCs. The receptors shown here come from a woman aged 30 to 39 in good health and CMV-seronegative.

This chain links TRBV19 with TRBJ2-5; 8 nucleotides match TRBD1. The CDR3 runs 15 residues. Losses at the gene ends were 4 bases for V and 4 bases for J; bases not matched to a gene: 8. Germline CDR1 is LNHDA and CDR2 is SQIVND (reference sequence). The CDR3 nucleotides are TGTGCCAGTAGTACCCGCCAGGGGGCAGGAGAGACCCAGTACTTC. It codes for CASSTRQGAGETQYF.

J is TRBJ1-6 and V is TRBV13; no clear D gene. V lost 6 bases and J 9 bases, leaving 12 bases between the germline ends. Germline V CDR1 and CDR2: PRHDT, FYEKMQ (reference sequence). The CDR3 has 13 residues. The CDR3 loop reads CASRREEGSPLHF. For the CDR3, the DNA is TGTGCCAGCAGAAGAGAGGAGGGTTCACCCCTCCACTTT. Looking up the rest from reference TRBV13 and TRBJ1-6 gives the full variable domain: AAGVIQSPRHLIKEKRETATLKCYPIPRHDTVYWYQQGPGQDPQFLISFYEKMQSDKGSIPDRFSAQQFSDYHSELNMSSLELGDSALYFCASRREEGSPLHFGNGTRLTVT.

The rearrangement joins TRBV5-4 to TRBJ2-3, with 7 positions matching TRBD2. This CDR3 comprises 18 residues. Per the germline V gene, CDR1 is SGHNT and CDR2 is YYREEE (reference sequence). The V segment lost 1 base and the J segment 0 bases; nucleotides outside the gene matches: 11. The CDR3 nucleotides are TGTGCCAGCAGCTTGAGGGTGGGAGGGCGTTCTAGCACAGATACGCAGTATTTT. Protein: CASSLRVGGRSSTDTQYF.

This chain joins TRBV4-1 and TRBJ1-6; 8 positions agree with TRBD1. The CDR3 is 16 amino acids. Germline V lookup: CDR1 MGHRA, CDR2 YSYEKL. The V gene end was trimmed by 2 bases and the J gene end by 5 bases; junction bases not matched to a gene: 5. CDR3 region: CASSQPGQGNNSPLHF. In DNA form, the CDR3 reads TGCGCCAGCAGCCAACCAGGACAGGGTAATAATTCACCCCTCCACTTT.

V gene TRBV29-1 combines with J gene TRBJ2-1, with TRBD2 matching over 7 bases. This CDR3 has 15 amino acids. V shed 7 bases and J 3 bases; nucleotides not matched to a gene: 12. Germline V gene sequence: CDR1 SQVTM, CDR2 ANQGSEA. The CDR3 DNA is TGCAGCGCTGGGGGAGGGTGGGGGGGCTACAATGAGCAGTTCTTC. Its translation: CSAGGGWGGYNEQFF.

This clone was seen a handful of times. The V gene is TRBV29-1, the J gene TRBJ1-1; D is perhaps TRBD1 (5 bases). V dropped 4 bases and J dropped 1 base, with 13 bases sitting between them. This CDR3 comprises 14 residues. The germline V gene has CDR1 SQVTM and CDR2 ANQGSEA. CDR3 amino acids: CSVVIGAANTEAFF. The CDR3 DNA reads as TGCAGCGTTGTTATTGGGGCCGCGAACACTGAAGCTTTCTTT. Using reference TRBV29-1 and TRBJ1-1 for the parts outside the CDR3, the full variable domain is SAVISQKPSRDICQRGTSLTIQCQVDSQVTMMFWYRQQPGQSLTLIATANQGSEATYESGFVIDKFPISRPNLTFSTLTVSNMSPEDSSIYLCSVVIGAANTEAFFGQGTRLTVV.

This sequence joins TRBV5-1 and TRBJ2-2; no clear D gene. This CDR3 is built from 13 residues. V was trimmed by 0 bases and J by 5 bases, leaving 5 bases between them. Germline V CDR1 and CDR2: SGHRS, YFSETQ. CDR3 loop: CASSLDGTGELFF. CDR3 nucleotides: TGCGCCAGCAGCTTGGACGGGACCGGGGAGCTGTTTTTT.

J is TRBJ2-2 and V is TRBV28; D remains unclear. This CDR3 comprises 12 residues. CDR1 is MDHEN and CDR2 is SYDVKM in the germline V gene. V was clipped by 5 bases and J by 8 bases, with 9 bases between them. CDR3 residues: CASSPFGGELFF. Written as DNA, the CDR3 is TGTGCCAGCAGTCCCTTCGGGGGGGAGCTGTTTTTT.

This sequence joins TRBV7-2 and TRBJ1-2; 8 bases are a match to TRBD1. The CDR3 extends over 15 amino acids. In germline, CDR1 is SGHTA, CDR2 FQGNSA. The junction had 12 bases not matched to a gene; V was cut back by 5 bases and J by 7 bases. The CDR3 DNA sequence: TGTGCCAGCAGCCTACAGGGGGGCAGGGGGCGTGGCTACACCTTC. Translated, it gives CASSLQGGRGRGYTF.

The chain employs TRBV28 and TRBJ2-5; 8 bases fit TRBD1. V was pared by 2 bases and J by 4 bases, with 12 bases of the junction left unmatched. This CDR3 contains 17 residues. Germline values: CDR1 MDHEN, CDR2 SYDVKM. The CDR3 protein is CASSLRGQGGLLETQYF. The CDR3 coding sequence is TGTGCCAGCAGTTTAAGAGGACAGGGTGGACTTTTAGAGACCCAGTACTTC.

Here the CDR3 reads CASSVRDTSNTGELFF. DNA for the CDR3: TGTGCCAGCAGTGTAAGGGACACCTCTAACACCGGGGAGCTGTTTTTT. This chain connects TRBV2 to TRBJ2-2; tentatively, D is TRBD1 (6 bases). V lost 4 bases to trimming and J lost 2 bases, with 14 bases between them. The germline CDR1 and CDR2 sequences are SNHLY and FYNNEI. This CDR3 has 16 residues.

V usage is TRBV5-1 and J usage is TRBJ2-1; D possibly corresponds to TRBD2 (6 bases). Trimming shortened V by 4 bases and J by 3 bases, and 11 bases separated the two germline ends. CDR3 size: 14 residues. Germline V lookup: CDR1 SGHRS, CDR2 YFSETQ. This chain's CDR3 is CASSPREYYNEQFF. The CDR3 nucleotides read TGCGCCAGCAGCCCCCGGGAGTACTACAATGAGCAGTTCTTC.

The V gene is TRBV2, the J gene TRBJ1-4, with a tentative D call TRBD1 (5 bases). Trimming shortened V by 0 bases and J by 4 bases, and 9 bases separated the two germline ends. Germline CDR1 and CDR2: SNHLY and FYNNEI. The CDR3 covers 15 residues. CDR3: CASSEAGGINEKLFF. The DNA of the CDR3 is TGTGCCAGCAGTGAAGCCGGGGGGATTAATGAAAAACTGTTTTTT.

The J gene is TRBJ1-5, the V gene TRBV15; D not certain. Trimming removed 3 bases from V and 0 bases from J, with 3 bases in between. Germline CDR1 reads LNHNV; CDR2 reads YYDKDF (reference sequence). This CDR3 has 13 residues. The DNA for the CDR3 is TGTGCCACCAGCAGGAGTAGCAATCAGCCCCAGCATTTT. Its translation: CATSRSSNQPQHF.

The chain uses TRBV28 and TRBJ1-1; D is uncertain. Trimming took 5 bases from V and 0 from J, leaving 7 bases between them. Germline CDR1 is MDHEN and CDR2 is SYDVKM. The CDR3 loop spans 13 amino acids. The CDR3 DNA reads TGTGCCAGCAGTGACAACATGAACACTGAAGCTTTCTTT. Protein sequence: CASSDNMNTEAFF.

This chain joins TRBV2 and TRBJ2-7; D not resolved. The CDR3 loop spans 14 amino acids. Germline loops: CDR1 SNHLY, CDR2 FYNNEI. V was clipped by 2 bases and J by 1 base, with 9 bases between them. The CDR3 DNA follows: TGTGCCAGCAGTGAAATACTTTTTTCCTACGAGCAGTACTTC. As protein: CASSEILFSYEQYF.

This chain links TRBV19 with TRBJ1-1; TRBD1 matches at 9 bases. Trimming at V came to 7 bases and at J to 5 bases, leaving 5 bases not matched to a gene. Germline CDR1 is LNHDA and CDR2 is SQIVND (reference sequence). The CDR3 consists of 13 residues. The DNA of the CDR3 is TGTGCCAGTACAATACAGGGGGCGACTGAAGCTTTCTTT. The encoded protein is CASTIQGATEAFF.

In DNA form, the CDR3 reads TGTGCCAGCAGGGGACAAACGAACACCGGGGAGCTGTTTTTT. Translation: CASRGQTNTGELFF. The chain couples TRBV28 to TRBJ2-2; maybe TRBD1 (6 bases). The CDR3 runs to 14 residues. V was shortened by 6 bases and J by 0 bases, with 8 bases between the two germline ends. Looked up from germline, CDR1 is MDHEN and CDR2 is SYDVKM.

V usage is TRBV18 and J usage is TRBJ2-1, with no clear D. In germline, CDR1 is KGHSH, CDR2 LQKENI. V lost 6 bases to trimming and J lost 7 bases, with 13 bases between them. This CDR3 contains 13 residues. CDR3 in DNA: TGTGCCAGCTCGCTACTGGAGAGGAATGAGCAGTTCTTC. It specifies CASSLLERNEQFF.

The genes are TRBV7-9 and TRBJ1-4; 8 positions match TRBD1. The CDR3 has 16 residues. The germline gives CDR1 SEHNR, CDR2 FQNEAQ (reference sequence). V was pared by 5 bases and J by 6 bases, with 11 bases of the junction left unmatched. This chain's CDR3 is CASSPFGAQGDEKLFF. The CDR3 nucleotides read TGTGCCAGCAGCCCATTCGGGGCACAGGGGGATGAAAAACTGTTTTTT.

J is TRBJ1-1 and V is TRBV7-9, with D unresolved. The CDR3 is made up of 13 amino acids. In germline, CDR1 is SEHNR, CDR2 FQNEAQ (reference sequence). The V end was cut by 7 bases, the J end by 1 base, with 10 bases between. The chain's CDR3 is CASKLTTNTEAFF. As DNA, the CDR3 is TGTGCCAGCAAATTGACAACGAACACTGAAGCTTTCTTT.

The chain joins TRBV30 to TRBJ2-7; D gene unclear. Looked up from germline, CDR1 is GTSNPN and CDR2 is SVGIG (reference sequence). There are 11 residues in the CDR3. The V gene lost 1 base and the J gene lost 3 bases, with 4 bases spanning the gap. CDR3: CAWSANYEQYF. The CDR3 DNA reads TGTGCCTGGAGTGCCAACTACGAGCAGTACTTC.

CDR3 protein: CAGISDRVNEQFF. CDR3 nucleotide sequence: TGTGCCGGCATCTCAGACAGGGTCAATGAGCAGTTCTTC. The chain recombines TRBV18 with TRBJ2-1; 7 bases map to TRBD1. CDR1 and CDR2 (germline): KGHSH, LQKENI. CDR3 size: 13 residues. Trimming took 11 bases from V and 6 from J; bases not matched to a gene: 10.

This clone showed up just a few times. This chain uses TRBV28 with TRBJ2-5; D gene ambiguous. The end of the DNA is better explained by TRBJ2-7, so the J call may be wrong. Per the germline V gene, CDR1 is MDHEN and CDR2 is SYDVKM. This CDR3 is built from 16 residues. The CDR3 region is CASSWAPPRQSYEQYF. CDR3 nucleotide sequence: TGTGCCAGCAGTTGGGCCCCCCCCCGGCAGTCCTACGAGCAGTACTTC.

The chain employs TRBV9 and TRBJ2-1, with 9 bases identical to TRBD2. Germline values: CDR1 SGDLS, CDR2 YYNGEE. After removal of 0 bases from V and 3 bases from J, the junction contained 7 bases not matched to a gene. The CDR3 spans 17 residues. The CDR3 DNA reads TGTGCCAGCAGCGTAGCTAGCGGGACAGTTTACTACAATGAGCAGTTCTTC. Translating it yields CASSVASGTVYYNEQFF.

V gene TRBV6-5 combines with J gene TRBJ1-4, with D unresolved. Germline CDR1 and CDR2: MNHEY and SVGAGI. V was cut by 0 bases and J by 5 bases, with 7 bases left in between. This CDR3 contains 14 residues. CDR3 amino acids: CASSYSRMNEKLFF. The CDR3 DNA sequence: TGTGCCAGCAGTTACTCCAGAATGAATGAAAAACTGTTTTTT.

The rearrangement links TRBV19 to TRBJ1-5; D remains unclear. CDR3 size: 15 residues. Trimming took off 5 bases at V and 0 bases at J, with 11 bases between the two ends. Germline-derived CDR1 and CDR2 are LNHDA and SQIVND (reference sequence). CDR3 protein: CASSPPPYSNQPQHF. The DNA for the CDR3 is TGTGCCAGTAGTCCGCCACCCTATAGCAATCAGCCCCAGCATTTT.

The CDR3 region is CASSLTGWGQGRNSPLHF. The CDR3 DNA sequence: TGTGCCAGCAGCTTAACAGGTTGGGGACAGGGTCGGAATTCACCCCTCCACTTT. The chain combines TRBV7-3 with TRBJ1-6, with 9 bases fitting TRBD1. CDR3 length: 18 residues. The junction had 10 bases not matched to a gene; V was cut back by 0 bases and J by 7 bases. Germline V gene sequence: CDR1 SGHTA, CDR2 FQGTGA.

Written as DNA, the CDR3 is TGTGCCAGCAGCTCCGGACAGGGTTGGACTGAAGCTTTCTTT. As protein: CASSSGQGWTEAFF. The chain couples TRBV7-6 to TRBJ1-1, with 8 bases identical to TRBD1. This CDR3 region has 14 residues. CDR1 and CDR2 from the germline V gene are SGHVS and FNYEAQ. Losses at the gene ends were 4 bases for V and 5 bases for J; bases not matched to a gene: 6.